The 10 T cell receptor beta chains below come from one sample, sequenced in a study of T cell responses to AZD1222 COVID-19 vaccine. This table comes from immunoSEQ multiplex PCR, and its TCRdb copy is limited to in-frame clones, with some not included. The table lists 150,000 or so clones, less than 95% of them singletons. The specimen comprised peripheral blood, sampled on day 0 of AZD1222 vaccination. These receptors all come from an adult in good health.

The chain recombines TRBV25-1 with TRBJ1-6, with a weak D call TRBD1 (5 bases). V lost 2 bases to trimming and J lost 6 bases, with 14 bases between them. The CDR3 has 16 amino acids. CDR1 is MGHDK and CDR2 is SYGVNS in the germline V gene. DNA for the CDR3: TGTGCCAGCAGTGAACTAGCCGGGACGGGTAATTCACCCCTCCACTTT. Amino acids: CASSELAGTGNSPLHF.

The V and J genes are TRBV4-3 and TRBJ1-6; D possibly corresponds to TRBD1 (6 bases). CDR1 and CDR2 from the germline V gene are LGHNA and YSLEER. The CDR3 runs to 13 residues. V lost 3 bases and J lost 14, with 14 bases in between. DNA of the CDR3: TGCGCCAGCAGCCAGAACAGGGCTTCCACCCTCCACTTT. It specifies CASSQNRASTLHF.

The chain has TRBV7-9 and TRBJ2-2; 7 bases are shared with TRBD1. CDR1 SEHNR and CDR2 FQNEAQ come from the germline V gene (reference sequence). Trimming at V came to 4 bases and at J to 5 bases, leaving 10 bases not matched to a gene. The CDR3 is made up of 16 amino acids. CDR3 sequence: CASSSREGGDTGELFF. The CDR3 DNA follows: TGTGCCAGCAGCTCCCGGGAAGGGGGCGATACCGGGGAGCTGTTTTTT.

The chain recombines TRBV9 with TRBJ2-5; 10 bases are shared with TRBD2. The germline V gene has CDR1 SGDLS and CDR2 YYNGEE. The CDR3 has 16 amino acids. V was pared by 0 bases and J by 1 base, with 3 bases of the junction left unmatched. The CDR3 sequence is CASSVGSSGGQETQYF. The CDR3 DNA reads as TGTGCCAGCAGCGTAGGTTCTAGCGGGGGCCAAGAGACCCAGTACTTC.

This chain links TRBV30 with TRBJ1-2, with 8 bases identical to TRBD1. V dropped 2 bases and J dropped 8; count of bases not matched to a gene: 7. There are 13 residues in the CDR3. The germline V gene has CDR1 GTSNPN and CDR2 SVGIG (reference sequence). The CDR3 bases are TGTGCCTGGAGTCTCGGACAGGGAGGCGGCTACACCTTC. Encoded protein: CAWSLGQGGGYTF.

The gene calls are TRBV6-5 and TRBJ2-6; D perhaps matches TRBD1 (6 bases). This CDR3 region has 15 residues. CDR1 is MNHEY, CDR2 SVGAGI, per germline. The V end was cut by 6 bases, the J end by 2 bases, with 11 bases between. The DNA for the CDR3 is TGTGCCAGCAGCCGGACAGCTACTGGGGCCAACGTCCTGACTTTC. Its protein product is CASSRTATGANVLTF.

The chain recombines TRBV27 with TRBJ2-1; 10 positions agree with TRBD1. Germline-derived CDR1 and CDR2 are MNHEY and SMNVEV (reference sequence). CDR3 length equals 15 residues. J gave up 6 bases and V 6 bases, and 8 bases lay outside the gene matches. The CDR3 sequence: CASSPKTGGLNEQFF. The CDR3 nucleotides read TGTGCCAGCAGCCCAAAGACAGGGGGCCTCAATGAGCAGTTCTTC.

The chain employs TRBV24-1 and TRBJ2-3; the match to TRBD1 covers 7 bases. The CDR3 is 16 amino acids. The junction had 8 bases not matched to a gene; V was cut back by 4 bases and J by 2 bases. Germline values: CDR1 KGHDR, CDR2 SFDVKD. The CDR3 DNA follows: TGTGCCACCAGTGAGATGGGACAGACCCTCACAGATACGCAGTATTTT. Translation gives CATSEMGQTLTDTQYF.

This clone was seen once. The chain joins TRBV2 to TRBJ1-2; no firm D call. The CDR3 sequence is 11 residues long. In germline, CDR1 is SNHLY, CDR2 FYNNEI. The V gene lost 4 bases and the J gene lost 6 bases, with 6 bases spanning the gap. The CDR3 sequence: CASSGYHGYTF. DNA of the CDR3: TGTGCCAGCAGTGGGTACCATGGCTACACCTTC.

This chain connects TRBV2 to TRBJ1-2, with D tentatively TRBD1 (5 bases). The CDR3 totals 13 residues. Germline-derived CDR1 and CDR2 are SNHLY and FYNNEI. Trimming stripped 6 bases from V and 3 bases from J, with 11 bases between. The chain's CDR3 is CASRDDSDYGYTF. CDR3 DNA: TGTGCCAGCAGGGATGACAGCGACTATGGCTACACCTTC.